One and the same sample provided the 21 T cell receptor beta chains below, sequenced in a study of blood T cell repertoires in COVID-19. The repertoire was sequenced with immunoSEQ multiplex PCR; TCRdb's copy has only in-frame clones and lacks some. This sample yields a few hundred thousand clones, of which just under 90% are seen a single time; approximately 9.3% belongs to the top ten. Material: PBMCs or T cells enriched from blood (not recorded which). The receptors stem from a woman in her 50s who had recovered from COVID-19.

This clone showed up just a few times. The rearrangement links TRBV5-1 to TRBJ2-1, with 10 nucleotides matching TRBD2. The CDR3 spans 16 residues. Germline CDR1 is SGHRS and CDR2 is YFSETQ. After removal of 1 base from V and 6 bases from J, the junction contained 7 bases not matched to a gene. The CDR3 here is CASSLQSSGGLNEQFF. In nucleotides, the CDR3 is TGCGCCAGCAGCTTGCAATCTAGCGGGGGCCTCAATGAGCAGTTCTTC.

The V gene is TRBV28, the J gene TRBJ1-1; a possible D gene is TRBD1 (5 bases). V was trimmed by 6 bases and J by 1 base, leaving 12 bases between them. The CDR3 runs 14 residues. CDR1 and CDR2 (germline): MDHEN, SYDVKM. Here the CDR3 DNA reads TGTGCCAGCAGCGTGATCGGGGGGAACACTGAAGCTTTCTTT. Translation: CASSVIGGNTEAFF.

J is TRBJ1-6 and V is TRBV4-3; 7 nucleotides line up with TRBD1. Unmatched junction bases numbered 6, after V lost 1 base and J lost 6 bases. Germline CDR1 is LGHNA and CDR2 is YSLEER. This CDR3 is built from 16 residues. As DNA, the CDR3 is TGCGCCAGCAGCCAAGGGGTCGGGACAGCTAATTCACCCCTCCACTTT. Protein: CASSQGVGTANSPLHF.

The chain employs TRBV9 and TRBJ1-1, with D perhaps matching TRBD1 (6 bases). The V end was cut by 5 bases, the J end by 6 bases, with 14 bases between. Germline lookup yields CDR1 SGDLS and CDR2 YYNGEE. The CDR3 length is 13 residues. The CDR3 region has the DNA TGTGCCAGCAGAAGTGAAGGGGGGGCTGAAGCTTTCTTT. It translates to CASRSEGGAEAFF.

This chain uses TRBV20-1 with TRBJ2-1; 11 bases match TRBD2. V was clipped by 3 bases and J by 7 bases; unmatched bases: 8. In germline, CDR1 is DFQATT, CDR2 SNEGSKA (reference sequence). This CDR3 has 15 residues. CDR3 in amino acids: CSASTSGGIRNEQFF. CDR3 nucleotides: TGCAGTGCTAGTACTAGCGGGGGAATTAGGAATGAGCAGTTCTTC.

This chain joins TRBV25-1 and TRBJ1-1, with 7 nucleotides matching TRBD1. Germline V gene lookup returns CDR1 MGHDK and CDR2 SYGVNS. The V segment lost 3 bases and the J segment 3 bases; nucleotides outside the gene matches: 7. The CDR3 sequence is 15 residues long. This chain's CDR3 is CASSDGRGWDTEAFF. The CDR3 DNA sequence: TGTGCCAGCAGTGACGGCAGGGGGTGGGACACTGAAGCTTTCTTT.

J is TRBJ1-2 and V is TRBV7-9; D gene ambiguous. From germline, CDR1 is SEHNR and CDR2 FQNEAQ (reference sequence). The CDR3 is 13 residues long. Trimming took 0 bases from V and 7 from J, leaving 9 bases between them. CDR3 region: CASSLAEGAGYTF. The CDR3 nucleotides read TGTGCCAGCAGCTTAGCGGAGGGAGCTGGCTACACCTTC.

The rearrangement links TRBV27 to TRBJ1-3, with a weak D call TRBD1 (5 bases). CDR1 and CDR2 from the germline V gene are MNHEY and SMNVEV (reference sequence). The CDR3 length is 15 residues. V gave up 5 bases and J gave up 7 bases, with 18 bases separating them. CDR3 in amino acids: CASSIAAGIWNTIYF. Written as DNA, the CDR3 is TGTGCCAGCAGTATCGCGGCAGGGATATGGAACACCATATATTTT.

The chain employs TRBV18 and TRBJ2-2, with D possibly matching TRBD1 (5 bases). CDR3 size: 15 residues. Per germline, CDR1 KGHSH and CDR2 LQKENI. V was trimmed by 3 bases and J by 4 bases, leaving 12 bases between them. Written as DNA, the CDR3 is TGTGCCAGCTCACCTCGCGATGACAGCACCGGGGAGCTGTTTTTT. Protein sequence: CASSPRDDSTGELFF.

The V call is TRBV28, the J call TRBJ1-2, with TRBD1 matching over 8 bases. Per germline, CDR1 MDHEN and CDR2 SYDVKM. V shed 2 bases and J 8 bases; nucleotides not matched to a gene: 7. CDR3 length: 14 residues. DNA for the CDR3: TGTGCCAGCAGTTTAAATCAGGGGGCGGGCGGCTACACCTTC. Translated: CASSLNQGAGGYTF.

The V call is TRBV18, the J call TRBJ2-2, with D unclear. The CDR3 is 15 residues long. Trimming took 0 bases from V and 1 from J, leaving 6 bases between them. Germline V CDR1 and CDR2: KGHSH, LQKENI. The CDR3 DNA follows: TGTGCCAGCTCACCACCCTCACAGAACACCGGGGAGCTGTTTTTT. This gives the protein CASSPPSQNTGELFF.

The rearrangement joins TRBV4-1 to TRBJ1-5; no clear D gene. The ends were cut back, 5 bases at V and 3 bases at J, with 8 bases in the middle. This CDR3 spans 13 amino acids. CDR1 and CDR2 from the germline V gene are MGHRA and YSYEKL. CDR3 loop: CASSVQINQPQHF. CDR3 nucleotide sequence: TGCGCCAGCAGCGTTCAGATCAATCAGCCCCAGCATTTT.

V is TRBV6-5 and J is TRBJ1-5, with 8 bases fitting TRBD1. The CDR3 covers 15 residues. Germline CDR1 and CDR2: MNHEY and SVGAGI. Trimming at V came to 5 bases and at J to 9 bases, leaving 12 bases not matched to a gene. The CDR3 coding sequence is TGTGCCAGCAGTATTGAACAGGGGGTGCCTTTGCCCCAGCATTTT. This translates into CASSIEQGVPLPQHF.

This chain connects TRBV9 to TRBJ1-1; D gene unclear. Germline CDR1 SGDLS, CDR2 YYNGEE. Trimming took off 6 bases at V and 0 bases at J, with 15 bases between the two ends. The CDR3 totals 15 residues. CDR3 protein: CASTRGGFMNTEAFF. In DNA form, the CDR3 reads TGTGCCAGCACCCGCGGCGGATTCATGAACACTGAAGCTTTCTTT.

The gene calls are TRBV30 and TRBJ2-2; 8 bases match TRBD1. V shed 5 bases and J 6 bases; nucleotides not matched to a gene: 8. This CDR3 contains 14 residues. CDR1 is GTSNPN and CDR2 is SVGIG in the germline V gene (reference sequence). DNA of the CDR3: TGTGCCTGGTGTCAACAGGGGGTTGCCGGGGAGCTGTTTTTT. This gives the protein CAWCQQGVAGELFF.

The V call is TRBV30, the J call TRBJ1-4, with a possible D match to TRBD1 (5 bases). Trimming removed 3 bases at V and 3 bases at J, with 11 bases between. Germline V gene lookup returns CDR1 GTSNPN and CDR2 SVGIG (reference sequence). CDR3 length: 14 residues. The CDR3 nucleotides are TGTGCCTGGAGCTTAGGGGTGGCTAATGAAAAACTGTTTTTT. Amino acid sequence: CAWSLGVANEKLFF.

The gene calls are TRBV9 and TRBJ2-1, with 9 bases aligning to TRBD1. Germline loops: CDR1 SGDLS, CDR2 YYNGEE. V was pared by 3 bases and J by 6 bases, with 10 bases of the junction left unmatched. The CDR3 spans 16 residues. CDR3 sequence: CASSATGQGTLNEQFF. The CDR3 DNA sequence: TGTGCCAGCAGCGCGACTGGACAGGGGACCCTCAATGAGCAGTTCTTC.

V and J are TRBV13 and TRBJ1-2; D call uncertain. Deletions cut 0 bases from V and 4 bases from J, with 6 bases between. The germline gives CDR1 PRHDT, CDR2 FYEKMQ (reference sequence). There are 13 residues in the CDR3. The CDR3 region is CASSLGAGYGYTF. CDR3 sequence (DNA): TGTGCCAGCAGCTTAGGGGCAGGCTATGGCTACACCTTC.

The J gene is TRBJ1-5, the V gene TRBV18; tentatively, D is TRBD1 (5 bases). Germline lookup yields CDR1 KGHSH and CDR2 LQKENI. This CDR3 contains 13 residues. V lost 6 bases to trimming and J lost 6 bases, with 12 bases between them. The CDR3 loop reads CASSGGDRQPQHF. DNA for the CDR3: TGTGCCAGCTCTGGGGGGGATCGTCAGCCCCAGCATTTT.

As for this clone: Different DNA sequences within this sample yield the same CDR3. The chain has TRBV9 and TRBJ1-5; TRBD1 matches at 7 bases. Germline trimming cut 2 bases from V and 0 bases from J; bases unmatched to any gene: 2. The germline V gene has CDR1 SGDLS and CDR2 YYNGEE. The CDR3 spans 15 residues. The CDR3 DNA reads TGTGCCAGCAGCGTGTCAGGGGGTAGCAATCAGCCCCAGCATTTT. As protein: CASSVSGGSNQPQHF.

V is TRBV2 and J is TRBJ1-5, with a weak D call TRBD1 (6 bases). V was trimmed by 3 bases and J by 6 bases, leaving 9 bases between them. Germline CDR1 and CDR2: SNHLY and FYNNEI. This CDR3 contains 13 residues. DNA of the CDR3: TGTGCCAGCAGTGAGGGGGCCGTTCAGCCCCAGCATTTT. Encoded protein: CASSEGAVQPQHF.